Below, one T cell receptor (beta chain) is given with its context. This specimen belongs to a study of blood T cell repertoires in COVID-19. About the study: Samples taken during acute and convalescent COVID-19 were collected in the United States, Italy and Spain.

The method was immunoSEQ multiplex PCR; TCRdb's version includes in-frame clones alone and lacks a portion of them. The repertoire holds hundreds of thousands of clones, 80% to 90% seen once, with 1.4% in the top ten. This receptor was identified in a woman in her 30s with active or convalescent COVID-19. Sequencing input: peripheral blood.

The CDR3 spells CASSPKRGTGSYEQYF. The CDR3 DNA follows: TGTGCCAGTAGCCCGAAGCGGGGGACAGGGTCCTACGAGCAGTACTTC. The chain couples TRBV19 to TRBJ2-7; tentatively, D is TRBD1 (9 bases). Per germline, CDR1 LNHDA and CDR2 SQIVND (reference sequence). Trimming took 6 bases from V and 1 from J, leaving 19 bases between them. The CDR3 consists of 16 residues.